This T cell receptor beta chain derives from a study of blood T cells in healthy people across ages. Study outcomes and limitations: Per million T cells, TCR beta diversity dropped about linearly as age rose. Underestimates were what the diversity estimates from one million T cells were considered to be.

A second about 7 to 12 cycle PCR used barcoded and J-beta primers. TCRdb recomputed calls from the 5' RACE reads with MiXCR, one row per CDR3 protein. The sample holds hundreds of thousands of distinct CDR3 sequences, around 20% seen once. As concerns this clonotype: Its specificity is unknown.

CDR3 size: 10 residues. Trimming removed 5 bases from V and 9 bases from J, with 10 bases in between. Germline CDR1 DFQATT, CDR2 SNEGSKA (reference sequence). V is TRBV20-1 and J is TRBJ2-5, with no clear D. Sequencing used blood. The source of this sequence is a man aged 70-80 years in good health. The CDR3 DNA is TGCAGTGCTGGAAGGGATGCCCAGTACTTC. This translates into CSAGRDAQYF.